These 3 T cell receptor beta chains originate from one sample sequenced in a study of blood T cell repertoires in COVID-19. The repertoire was sequenced with immunoSEQ multiplex PCR; TCRdb's copy has only in-frame clones and lacks some. The data hold 210,000 or so clones, with about 85% observed a single time. Sequencing used peripheral blood. The source of these receptors is a woman between 18 and 29 years old who had recovered from COVID-19.

This clone was recorded only once. The rearrangement uses TRBV18 and TRBJ2-1, with D unclear. There are 11 residues in the CDR3. In germline, CDR1 is KGHSH, CDR2 LQKENI. With 5 bases removed from V and 10 bases from J, the gap between germline ends came to 9 bases. DNA for the CDR3: TGTGCCAGCTCAGCCCTAGACGAGCAGTTCTTC. Protein sequence: CASSALDEQFF.

This clone was counted between two and nine times. V and J are TRBV25-1 and TRBJ2-7; a possible D gene is TRBD2 (5 bases). The CDR3 has 16 amino acids. Trimming stripped 4 bases from V and 0 bases from J, with 16 bases between. Germline CDR1 MGHDK, CDR2 SYGVNS. CDR3 residues: CASSVFRGSSSYEQYF. The CDR3 coding sequence is TGTGCCAGCAGTGTTTTCCGAGGGTCCAGCTCCTACGAGCAGTACTTC.

The chain links TRBV19 to TRBJ2-1, with 7 nucleotides matching TRBD2. The trim removed 5 bases at V and 1 base at J, leaving 5 bases unmatched. The CDR3 runs 15 residues. Germline V gene sequence: CDR1 LNHDA, CDR2 SQIVND (reference sequence). CDR3 protein: CASSLQAGSYNEQFF. Here the CDR3 DNA reads TGTGCCAGTAGTCTTCAAGCGGGGTCCTACAATGAGCAGTTCTTC.